This T cell receptor beta chain was recovered during a study of Ad26.COV2.S vaccination and SARS-CoV-2 variants. Study overall: Enrolled in COV1001, the donor was in the Ad26.COV2.S trial arm, which received the vaccine.

Treatment: about 20 received Ad26.COV2.S at low or high dose, single or two shots; five or six received placebo; per-sample allocation not given. The samples date from day 63 after the first vaccine or placebo injection. The CDR3 has 16 amino acids. Per the germline V gene, CDR1 is LGHDT and CDR2 is YNNKEL (reference sequence). V lost 4 bases and J lost 2; bases outside the gene matches: 9. This clone turned up a few times. Its cognate antigen is unknown. Using immunoSEQ multiplex PCR, the repertoire was profiled, and TCRdb retains in-frame clones only, with some absent. Among some 460,000 clones listed, about nine tenths were seen once. Study findings and constraints: The authors reported substantial breadth in spike-specific CD8+ and CD4+ T cell responses after vaccination. Relative to placebo recipients, vaccine recipients exhibited elevated spike-specific TCR breadth. For non-spike TCRs, breadth in vaccine recipients resembled that in placebo recipients.

The specimen was peripheral blood, collected in a trial of Ad26.COV2.S vaccine versus placebo. This TCR was sampled from a person between 18 and 65 years old who received the Ad26.COV2.S COVID-19 vaccine or a placebo. The chain recombines TRBV3-1 (or the pseudogene TRBV3-2) with TRBJ2-7, with 9 bases fitting TRBD2. CDR3 sequence (DNA): TGTGCCAGCAGCCCGAAGTTGTGGACTAGCGCCTACGAGCAGTACTTC. Protein: CASSPKLWTSAYEQYF.